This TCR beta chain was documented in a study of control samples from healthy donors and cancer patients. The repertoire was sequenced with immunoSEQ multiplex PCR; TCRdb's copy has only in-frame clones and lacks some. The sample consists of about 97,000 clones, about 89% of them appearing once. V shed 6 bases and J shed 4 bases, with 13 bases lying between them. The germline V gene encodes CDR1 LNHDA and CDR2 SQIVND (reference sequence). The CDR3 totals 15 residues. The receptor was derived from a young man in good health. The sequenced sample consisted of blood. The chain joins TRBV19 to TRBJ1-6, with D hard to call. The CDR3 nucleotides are TGTGCCAGTAGCCCGACCCGGGAGTATAATTCACCCCTCCACTTT. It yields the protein CASSPTREYNSPLHF.